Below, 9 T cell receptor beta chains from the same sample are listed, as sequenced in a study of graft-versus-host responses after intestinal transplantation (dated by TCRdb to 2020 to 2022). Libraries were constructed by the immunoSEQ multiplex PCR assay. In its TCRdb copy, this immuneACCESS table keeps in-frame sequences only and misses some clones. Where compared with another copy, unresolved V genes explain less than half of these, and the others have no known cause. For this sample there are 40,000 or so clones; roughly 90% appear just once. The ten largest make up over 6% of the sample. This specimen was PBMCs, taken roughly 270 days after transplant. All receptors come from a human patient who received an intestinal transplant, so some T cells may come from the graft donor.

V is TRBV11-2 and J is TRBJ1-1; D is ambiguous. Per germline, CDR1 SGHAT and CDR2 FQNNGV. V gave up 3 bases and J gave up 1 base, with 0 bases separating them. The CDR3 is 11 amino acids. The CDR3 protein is CASSLNTEAFF. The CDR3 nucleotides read TGTGCCAGCAGCTTGAACACTGAAGCTTTCTTT.

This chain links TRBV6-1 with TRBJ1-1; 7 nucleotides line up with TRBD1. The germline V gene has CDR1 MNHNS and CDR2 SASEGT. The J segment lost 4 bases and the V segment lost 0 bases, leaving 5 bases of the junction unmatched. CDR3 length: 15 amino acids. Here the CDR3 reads CASSEASGGGTEAFF. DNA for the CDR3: TGTGCCAGCAGTGAAGCGTCAGGGGGGGGCACTGAAGCTTTCTTT.

The CDR3 is CASSPGGQYNEQFF. The CDR3 coding sequence is TGCGCCAGCAGCCCGGGAGGACAATACAATGAGCAGTTCTTC. The chain carries TRBV4-1 and TRBJ2-1; 7 bases are shared with TRBD2. Germline CDR1 and CDR2: MGHRA and YSYEKL. J lost 4 bases, V lost 4 bases, and 4 bases had no gene match. This CDR3 spans 14 amino acids.

The CDR3 reads CASSGPGLAGGPSYNEQFF. The CDR3 DNA sequence: TGTGCCAGCAGTGGGCCGGGACTAGCGGGGGGGCCGTCCTACAATGAGCAGTTCTTC. The chain combines TRBV2 with TRBJ2-1; TRBD2 agrees at 16 bases. V shed 4 bases, J shed 1 base, and the junction held 7 bases outside the gene matches. The germline V gene encodes CDR1 SNHLY and CDR2 FYNNEI. The CDR3 contains 19 residues.

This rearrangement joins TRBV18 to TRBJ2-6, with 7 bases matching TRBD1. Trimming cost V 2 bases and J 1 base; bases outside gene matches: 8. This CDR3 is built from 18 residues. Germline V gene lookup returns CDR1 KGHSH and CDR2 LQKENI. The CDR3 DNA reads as TGTGCCAGCTCACCAAGGCAGGGGGTAGCGTCTGGGGCCAACGTCCTGACTTTC. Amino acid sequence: CASSPRQGVASGANVLTF.

The CDR3 loop is CASSLLGPNTGELFF. The CDR3 coding sequence is TGTGCCAGCAGCTTGCTGGGACCGAACACCGGGGAGCTGTTTTTT. The chain links TRBV5-5 to TRBJ2-2; D may correspond to TRBD1 or TRBD2 (5 bases each). CDR1 and CDR2 (germline): SGHKS, YYEKEE (reference sequence). The CDR3 contains 15 residues. V shed 1 base and J shed 0 bases, with 7 bases lying between them. The full variable domain, with the rest looked up from reference TRBV5-5 and TRBJ2-2, is DAGVTQSPTHLIKTRGQQVTLRCSPISGHKSVSWYQQVLGQGPQFIFQYYEKEERGRGNFPDRFSARQFPNYSSELNVNALLLGDSALYLCASSLLGPNTGELFFGEGSRLTVL.

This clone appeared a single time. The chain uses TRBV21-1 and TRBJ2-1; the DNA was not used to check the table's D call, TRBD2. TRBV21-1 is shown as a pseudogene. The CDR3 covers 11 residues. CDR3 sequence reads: CASSKWRSGFF. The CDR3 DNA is TGTGCCAGCAGCAAATGGAGGTCTGGGTTCTTC.

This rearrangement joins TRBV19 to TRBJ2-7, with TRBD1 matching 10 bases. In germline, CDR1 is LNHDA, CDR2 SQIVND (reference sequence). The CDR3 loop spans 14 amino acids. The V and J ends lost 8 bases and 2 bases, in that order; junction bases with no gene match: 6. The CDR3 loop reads CASAPGQGTYEQYF. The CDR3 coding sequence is TGTGCCAGTGCACCGGGACAGGGGACCTACGAGCAGTACTTC.

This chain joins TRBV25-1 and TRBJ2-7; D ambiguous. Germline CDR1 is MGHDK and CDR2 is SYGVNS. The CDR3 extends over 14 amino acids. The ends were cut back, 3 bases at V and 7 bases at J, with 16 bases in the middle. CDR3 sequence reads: CASSESGQLREQYF. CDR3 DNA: TGTGCCAGCAGTGAGAGTGGGCAGCTACGAGAGCAGTACTTC.